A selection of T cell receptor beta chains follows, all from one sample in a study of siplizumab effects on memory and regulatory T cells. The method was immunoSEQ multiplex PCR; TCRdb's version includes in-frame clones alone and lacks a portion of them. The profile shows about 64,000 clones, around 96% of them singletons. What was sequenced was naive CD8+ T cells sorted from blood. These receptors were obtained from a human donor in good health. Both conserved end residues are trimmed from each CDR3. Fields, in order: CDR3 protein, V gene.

ASSLAGGPYEQY | TRBV11-3
ASSLIQIENSGANVLT | TRBV7-3
ASRTLDQAYEQY | TRBV27
ASSLVPAGQTTGEKLF | TRBV7-9
ASSEGQGAGADTQY | TRBV2
ASSQARVAGGQETQY | TRBV14
ASSADGEGETQY | TRBV27
ASSPEGSGGGAEF | TRBV9
ASSFLGVGAHTGELF | TRBV5-4
ASSHDSIRDYGYT | TRBV4-1
ATSIGRDSID | TRBV15
ATTGRPRANGYT | TRBV15
ASSLARGSITEAF | TRBV13
ASSTWTDQETQY | TRBV5-4
AWWQVLTGELF | TRBV30
ASSPALAGRTEQY | TRBV7-6
ASSIGLVNWEQY | TRBV19
ASSQDSGQGVKDEQY | TRBV14
ATRGENTEAF | TRBV15
AWSPLGTGNQPQH | TRBV30
ASSPGSNTEAF | TRBV7-6
ASSAGQGAPETQY | TRBV19
ASSPTGGPQPQH | TRBV11-2
ASSPATVTEAF | TRBV18
ASSRIQGDEQY | TRBV4-1
ASSSGGYEQY | TRBV11-2
ASTQGTEAF | TRBV4-1
ASSPSPSTDTQY | TRBV27
ASSIGGLEQF | TRBV19
ASKGRQSSTDTQY | TRBV2
ASLANEKLF | TRBV7-9
ASKSTEETQY | TRBV7-6
ASSRTSENIQY | TRBV28
ASSGQGGPPLH | TRBV9
ASSQDRGGGGTGELF | TRBV4-3
ASSLGARELF | TRBV13
ASTGTAPYNEQF | TRBV19
ASSPTDRGHDNEQF | TRBV23-1
ASSLGGNPREAF | TRBV11-3
ASSLSRNYEQY | TRBV27
ASSGDRGSNTGELF | TRBV9
ASSFPRGTSGGGSYNEQF | TRBV9
ASSLIGGVQETQY | TRBV7-3
SVGGYTEAF | TRBV29-1
ASQKGDSTGELF | TRBV6-6
ASSLAMGGPMNSPLH | TRBV7-9
ASSADGGSGYGYT | TRBV7-2
ASPGARGYT | TRBV6-4
ASSLGRDPF | TRBV11-2
ASSFGTGGGETQY | TRBV7-3
ASSQTTPYRGPGGYT | TRBV4-1
ASSGGAGGRGKQF | TRBV2
AWSVGGHEAF | TRBV30
ASSSPRTYEQY | TRBV7-6
ASSPSGAGGNTGELF | TRBV11-3
ASSEARTGGNEKLF | TRBV6-1
ASSDVGLAGGLQETQY | TRBV6-4